These T cell receptor beta chains were read from a single sample in a study of cytomegalovirus exposure and HLA in healthy donors. Libraries were prepared by immunoSEQ multiplex PCR; TCRdb keeps only in-frame clonotypes and omits some of them. The sample lists 160,000 or so clones; 70% to 80% were seen once. The sequencing input was PBMCs. Source of these receptors: a man aged 45-65 years in good health and CMV-seropositive. Each CDR3 is given without its conserved first and last residue. Each record gives: V gene, CDR3 protein.

>TRBV19
ASSIGASSGNTIY
>TRBV11-2
ASRTSPTEAF
>TRBV27
ASKLGQGRYEQY
>TRBV6-6
ASSPYGNTIY
>TRBV5-1
ASSLGGGGATDTQY
>TRBV29-1
SAQGGGYGYT
>TRBV5-1
ASTLGGLNTEAF
>TRBV4-3
ASSQKRGQVSEKLF
>TRBV20-1
SAQGLDGYT
>TRBV18
ASSPPPGGNEQF
>TRBV7-9
ASGQGVNTGELF
>TRBV11-3
ASSLGTGGNEQF
>TRBV6-1
ASSEINTAGETQY
>TRBV7-8
ASSLPGGGEKLF
>TRBV2
ASRPGTGGLRETQY
>TRBV6-4
ASSDSDSSPLH
>TRBV30
AWSGDLAGGSISGTDTQY
>TRBV2
ASSEIRTENEQF
>TRBV9
ASSVGFSGVQETQY
>TRBV14
ASSQDDRVPDPYEQY
>TRBV15
ATSREAGTYEQY
>TRBV7-9
ASSAGTGVATEAF
>TRBV27
ASSPIGATDTQY
>TRBV6-5
AGSYSTGGGNTIY
>TRBV5-1
ASSFGRKTGNAYEQY
>TRBV19
ASSRAGGQDSYEQY
>TRBV30
AWSLSNTEAF
>TRBV9
ASSVDPSGGPNEQF
>TRBV4-3
ASSQGSGGPYEQY
>TRBV5-1
ASSLGQDQPQH
>TRBV29-1
SVVLVTGHRNYGYT
>TRBV11-2
ASSWYSGGAQETQY
>TRBV28
ASSFGGQGNSYNSPLH
>TRBV5-1
ASSGNRETDTQY
>TRBV18
ASSPGQSNTEAF
>TRBV30
ARTGSYSTDTQY